This T cell receptor (beta chain) derives from a study of blood T cell repertoires in COVID-19 (dated by TCRdb to between 2020 and 2021). Regarding the research as a whole: The collaborator samples originated in the United States, Italy and Spain and spanned the acute and convalescent phases of COVID-19. Nearly every sample came with metadata listing a de-identified subject ID, COVID-19 status, age in years and sex. The prospective study material was composed of cDNA or gDNA derived from T cells, B-cell-depleted T cells, or PBMCs. Where HLA class I and class II types were available, the types were taken from metadata supplied by the sample provider, not from assay-based typing. The samples were drawn from the first 160 participants of the ongoing ImmuneRACE study and from 1,254 subjects provided by 6 global collaborators. The repertoires were released in a freely available public database intended as a resource for research on the immune response to SARS-CoV-2. The dataset comprised deeply sampled blood TCRbeta repertoires from subjects exposed to, actively infected with, or recovered from COVID-19.

The immunoSEQ Assay, a bias-controlled multiplex PCR, was used to amplify TCRbeta CDR3 regions from genomic DNA. Per the authors' processing: The number of nucleated cells in each sample was estimated by amplification of reference gene primers within the assay. To quantify the absolute abundance of each unique TCRbeta CDR3 rearrangement, sequence reads were collapsed and filtered. Productive Simpson clonality was computed per sample as the square root of Simpson's diversity index over productive rearrangements. TCRdb limited this immuneACCESS table to in-frame rearrangements with V and J called. A share of clones is missing; checked studies link under half to unresolved V genes, and the rest is unexplained. V, J and clone size reflect that table, while D and trimming were determined from the DNA. The sample includes some 170,000 clones, with around 82% observed a single time. Roughly 11% of the sample rests with the top ten.

Concerning this clone itself: Its antigen is not yet known. No much larger clonotype is one base removed from it; base qualities were not supplied.

The full study reports these points: The quantity of clinical and demographic metadata differed by source and by participant and was supplied without curation.

There are 14 amino acids in the CDR3, from cysteine to phenylalanine inclusive. The entry retains the CDR3 DNA only, 42 bases that are in frame from base 1. Trimming takes 5 bases off V and 4 bases off J; junction bases not matched to a gene: 7. The germline V gene (reference sequence) yields LNHDA for CDR1 and SQIVND for CDR2. The collaborating institutions used their own protocols to collect whole blood in K2EDTA tubes. For TCRbeta analysis, collaborator samples were shipped as frozen whole blood, as isolated PBMCs, or as DNA extracted from either sample type. The V and J segments used are TRBV19 and TRBJ2-7; 8 of the junction bases match TRBD1. The sequenced material came from peripheral blood. This TCR was recovered from a man aged 60 to 69 with active or convalescent COVID-19. The CDR3 protein sequence reads: CASSDRQGRYEQYF. The DNA sequence is TGTGCCAGTAGTGACCGACAGGGGAGGTACGAGCAGTACTTC.